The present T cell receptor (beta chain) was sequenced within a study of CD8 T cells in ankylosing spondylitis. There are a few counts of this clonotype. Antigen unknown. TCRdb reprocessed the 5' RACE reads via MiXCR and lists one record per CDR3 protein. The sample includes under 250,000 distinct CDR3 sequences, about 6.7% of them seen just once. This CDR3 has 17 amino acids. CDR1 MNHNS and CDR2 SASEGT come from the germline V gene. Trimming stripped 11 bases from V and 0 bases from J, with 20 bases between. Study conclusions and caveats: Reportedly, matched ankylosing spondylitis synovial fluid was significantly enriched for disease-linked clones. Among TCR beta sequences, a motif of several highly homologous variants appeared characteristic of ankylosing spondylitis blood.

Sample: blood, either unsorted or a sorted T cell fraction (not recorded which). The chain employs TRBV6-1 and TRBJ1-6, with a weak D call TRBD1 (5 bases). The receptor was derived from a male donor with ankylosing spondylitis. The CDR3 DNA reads TGTGCCTGCACCCCCACGAGGGGAGGCTCCTATAATTCACCCCTCCACTTT. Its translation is CACTPTRGGSYNSPLHF.